This record concerns one T cell receptor beta chain sequence. Its antigen is not known. This sample was taken from a study of T cell responses to AZD1222 COVID-19 vaccine. Turning to the study itself: Pooling was applied to second doses at about 4 or about 12 weeks. Notes on the study in general: Baseline seropositivity characterized only a handful of AZD1222 recipients.

Sequencing used immunoSEQ multiplex PCR; TCRdb keeps in-frame clones, though not all of them. Of over 85,000 clones listed, about four fifths were seen once; the top ten hold approximately 5%. Trimming pared 2 bases from V and 5 bases from J, leaving 13 bases between. The CDR3 is 14 amino acids. Germline lookup yields CDR1 SEHNR and CDR2 FQNEAQ (reference sequence). The receptor was derived from an adult in good health. The material sequenced was peripheral blood, taken on day 0 of AZD1222 vaccination. The chain is built from TRBV7-9 and TRBJ2-7, with D unresolved. The CDR3 region is CASSLSGNRDEQYF. In DNA, the CDR3 is TGTGCCAGCAGCTTATCAGGTAACCGGGACGAGCAGTACTTC. The variable domain in full, with the rest retrieved from reference TRBV7-9 and TRBJ2-7, is DTGVSQNPRHKITKRGQNVTFRCDPISEHNRLYWYRQTLGQGPEFLTYFQNEAQLEKSRLLSDRFSAERPKGSFSTLEIQRTEQGDSAMYLCASSLSGNRDEQYFGPGTRLTVT.